The clone carrying this T cell receptor beta chain is a singleton in its sample. The CDR3 has 13 residues. Germline V gene sequence: CDR1 MNHEY, CDR2 SVGAGI. Trimming cost V 6 bases and J 3 bases; bases outside gene matches: 4. Blood sampling took place at baseline, cycle 4 day 1, and cycle 7 day 1. The data are from a study of OX40 agonist ivuxolimab in advanced cancers. Overall study context: Patients were dosed with the agonistic anti-OX40 (CD134) antibody ivuxolimab. Every 2 weeks, ivuxolimab was infused into the patients intravenously at between 0.01 and 10 mg/kg.

Produced via immunoSEQ multiplex PCR; TCRdb's table is partial and in-frame only. This repertoire shows 57,000 or so clones, approximately 86% found once; its top ten account for roughly 0.88%. V gene TRBV6-5 combines with J gene TRBJ2-7; 8 nucleotides agree with TRBD1. The sequence was obtained from an adult with an advanced solid tumor such as melanoma, head and neck, liver or kidney cancer. The input for sequencing was CD4+ or CD8+ T cells sorted from blood, taken in a trial of the OX40 agonist ivuxolimab. CDR3 residues: CASRYGQGYEQYF. The CDR3 nucleotides read TGTGCCAGCAGATACGGACAGGGCTACGAGCAGTACTTC.